The T cell receptor beta chain described here comes from a study of T cell changes during pregnancy in multiple sclerosis. The germline CDR1 and CDR2 sequences are MNHEY and SVGAGI. The CDR3 is made up of 14 amino acids. V lost 5 bases, J lost 1 base, and 4 bases stayed unmatched. Assay: immunoSEQ multiplex PCR; the TCRdb copy retains only in-frame clones and omits some. The table includes 15,000 to 20,000 clones, about 83% detected once. This chain joins TRBV6-5 and TRBJ1-2, with 7 bases matching TRBD1. The material was CD8+ T cells from peripheral blood mononuclear cells, obtained after pregnancy. This sequence was found in a female donor with multiple sclerosis, enrolled in a pregnancy study. The CDR3, as DNA: TGTGCCAGCAGTGCGACAGGGAATAACTATGGCTACACCTTC. Translation: CASSATGNNYGYTF.